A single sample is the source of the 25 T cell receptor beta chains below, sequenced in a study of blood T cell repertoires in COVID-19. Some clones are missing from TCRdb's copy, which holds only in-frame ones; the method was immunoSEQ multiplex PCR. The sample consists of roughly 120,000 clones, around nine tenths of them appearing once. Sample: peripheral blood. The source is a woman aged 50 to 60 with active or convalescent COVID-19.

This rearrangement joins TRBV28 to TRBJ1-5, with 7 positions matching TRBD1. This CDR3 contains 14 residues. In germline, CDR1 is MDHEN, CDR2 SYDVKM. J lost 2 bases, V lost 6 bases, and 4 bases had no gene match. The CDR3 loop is CASRSGGGNQPQHF. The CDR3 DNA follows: TGTGCCAGCAGATCAGGGGGAGGCAATCAGCCCCAGCATTTT.

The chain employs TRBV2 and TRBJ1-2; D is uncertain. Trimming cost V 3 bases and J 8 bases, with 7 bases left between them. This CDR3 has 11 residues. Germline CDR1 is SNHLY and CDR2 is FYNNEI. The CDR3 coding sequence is TGTGCCAGCAGTGATGAGGGCGGCTACACCTTC. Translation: CASSDEGGYTF.

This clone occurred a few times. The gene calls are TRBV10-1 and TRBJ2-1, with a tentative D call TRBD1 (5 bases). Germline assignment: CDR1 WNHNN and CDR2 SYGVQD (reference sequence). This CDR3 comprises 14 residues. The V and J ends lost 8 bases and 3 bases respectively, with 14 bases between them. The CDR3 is CASPTGPLYNEQFF. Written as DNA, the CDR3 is TGCGCCAGCCCAACAGGCCCCCTCTACAATGAGCAGTTCTTC.

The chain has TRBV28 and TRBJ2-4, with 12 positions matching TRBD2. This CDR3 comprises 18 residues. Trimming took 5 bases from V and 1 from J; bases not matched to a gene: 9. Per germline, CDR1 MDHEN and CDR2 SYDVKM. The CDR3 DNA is TGTGCCAGCAGTCTCCTAGCGGGAGGGCCGAGGGCCAAAAACATTCAGTACTTC. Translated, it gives CASSLLAGGPRAKNIQYF.

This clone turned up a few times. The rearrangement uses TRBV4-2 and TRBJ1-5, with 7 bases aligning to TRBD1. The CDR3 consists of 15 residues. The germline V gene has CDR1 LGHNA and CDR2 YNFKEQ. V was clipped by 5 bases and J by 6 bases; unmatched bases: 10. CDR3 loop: CASSYQLQGTQPQHF. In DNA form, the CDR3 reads TGTGCCAGCAGCTATCAGTTACAGGGGACTCAGCCCCAGCATTTT.

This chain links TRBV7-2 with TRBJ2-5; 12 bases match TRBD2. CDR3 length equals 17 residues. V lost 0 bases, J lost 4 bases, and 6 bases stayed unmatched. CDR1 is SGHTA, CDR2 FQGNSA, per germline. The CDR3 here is CASSLAGLAGMGETQYF. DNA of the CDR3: TGTGCCAGCAGCTTAGCCGGACTAGCGGGGATGGGAGAGACCCAGTACTTC.

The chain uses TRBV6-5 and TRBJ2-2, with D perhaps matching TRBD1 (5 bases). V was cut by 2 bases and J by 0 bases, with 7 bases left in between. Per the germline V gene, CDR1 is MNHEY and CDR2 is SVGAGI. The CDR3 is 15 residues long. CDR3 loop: CASSYKGPNTGELFF. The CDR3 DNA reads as TGTGCCAGCAGTTACAAGGGGCCGAACACCGGGGAGCTGTTTTTT.

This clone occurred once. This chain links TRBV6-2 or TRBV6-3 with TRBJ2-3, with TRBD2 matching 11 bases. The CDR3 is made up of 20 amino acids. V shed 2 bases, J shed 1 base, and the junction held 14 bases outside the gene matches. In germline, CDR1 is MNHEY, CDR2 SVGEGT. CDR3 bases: TGTGCCAGCAGTTACCGCACTAGCGGGAGTGTGGAAGCACGCACAGATACGCAGTATTTT. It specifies CASSYRTSGSVEARTDTQYF.

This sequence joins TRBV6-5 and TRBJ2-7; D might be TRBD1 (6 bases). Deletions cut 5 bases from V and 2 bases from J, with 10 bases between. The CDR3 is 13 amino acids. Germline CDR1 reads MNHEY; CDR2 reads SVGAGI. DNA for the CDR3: TGTGCCAGCAGTCTAGACAGGACCTACGAGCAGTACTTC. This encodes CASSLDRTYEQYF.

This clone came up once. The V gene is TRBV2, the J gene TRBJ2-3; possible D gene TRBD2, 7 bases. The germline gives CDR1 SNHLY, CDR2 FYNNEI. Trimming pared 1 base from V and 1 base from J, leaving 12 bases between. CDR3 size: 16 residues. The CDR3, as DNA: TGTGCCAGCAGTGAAGAGGGGGGGTTGGGCACAGATACGCAGTATTTT. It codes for CASSEEGGLGTDTQYF.

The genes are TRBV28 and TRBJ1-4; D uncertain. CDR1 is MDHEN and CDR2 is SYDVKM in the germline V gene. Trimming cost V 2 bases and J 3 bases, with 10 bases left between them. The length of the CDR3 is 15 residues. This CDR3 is CASSLGRNSNEKLFF. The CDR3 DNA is TGTGCCAGCAGTTTAGGCAGGAACTCTAATGAAAAACTGTTTTTT.

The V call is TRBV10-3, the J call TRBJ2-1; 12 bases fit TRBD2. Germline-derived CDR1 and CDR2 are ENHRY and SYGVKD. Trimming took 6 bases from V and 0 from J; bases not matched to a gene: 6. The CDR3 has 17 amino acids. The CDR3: CAIRGLAGINSYNEQFF. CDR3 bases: TGTGCCATCAGAGGACTAGCGGGAATTAACTCCTACAATGAGCAGTTCTTC.

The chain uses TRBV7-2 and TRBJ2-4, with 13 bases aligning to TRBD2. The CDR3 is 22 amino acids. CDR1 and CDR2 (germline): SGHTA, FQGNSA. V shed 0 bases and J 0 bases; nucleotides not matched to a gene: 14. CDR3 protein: CASSLAGTSGRGFSLAKNIQYF. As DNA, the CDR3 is TGTGCCAGCAGCTTAGCTGGCACTAGCGGGAGGGGATTCTCCTTAGCCAAAAACATTCAGTACTTC.

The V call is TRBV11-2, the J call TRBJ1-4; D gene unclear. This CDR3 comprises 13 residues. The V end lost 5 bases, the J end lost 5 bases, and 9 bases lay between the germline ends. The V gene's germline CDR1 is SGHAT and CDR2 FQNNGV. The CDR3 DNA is TGTGCCAGCAGCCTTACCCTAAATGAAAAACTGTTTTTT. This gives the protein CASSLTLNEKLFF.

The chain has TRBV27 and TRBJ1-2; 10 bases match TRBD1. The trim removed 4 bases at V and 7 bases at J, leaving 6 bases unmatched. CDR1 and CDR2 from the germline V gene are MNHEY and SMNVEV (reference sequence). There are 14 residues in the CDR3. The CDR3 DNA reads TGTGCCAGCAGTTCGGGACAGGGGAATTTTGGCTACACCTTC. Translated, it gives CASSSGQGNFGYTF.

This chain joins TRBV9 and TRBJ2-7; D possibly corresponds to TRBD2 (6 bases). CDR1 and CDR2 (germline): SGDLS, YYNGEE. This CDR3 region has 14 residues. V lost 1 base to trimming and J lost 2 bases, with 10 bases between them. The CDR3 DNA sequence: TGTGCCAGCAGCGTACAAGGGACTCCCTACGAGCAGTACTTC. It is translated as CASSVQGTPYEQYF. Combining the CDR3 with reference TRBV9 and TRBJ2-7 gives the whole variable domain DSGVTQTPKHLITATGQRVTLRCSPRSGDLSVYWYQQSLDQGLQFLIQYYNGEERAKGNILERFSAQQFPDLHSELNLSSLELGDSALYFCASSVQGTPYEQYFGPGTRLTVT.

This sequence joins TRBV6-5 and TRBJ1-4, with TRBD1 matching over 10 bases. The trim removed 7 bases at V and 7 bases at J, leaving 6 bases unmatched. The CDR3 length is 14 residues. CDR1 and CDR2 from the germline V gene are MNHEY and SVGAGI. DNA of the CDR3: TGTGCCAGCATTAAAGACAGGGGGCGTGAAAAACTGTTTTTT. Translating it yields CASIKDRGREKLFF.

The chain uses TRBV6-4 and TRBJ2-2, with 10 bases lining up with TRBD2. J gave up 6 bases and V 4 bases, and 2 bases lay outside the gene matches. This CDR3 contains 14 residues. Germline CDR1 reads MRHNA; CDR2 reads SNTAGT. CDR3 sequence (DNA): TGTGCCAGCAGTGCTCTAGCGGGGGCCGGGGAGCTGTTTTTT. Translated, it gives CASSALAGAGELFF.

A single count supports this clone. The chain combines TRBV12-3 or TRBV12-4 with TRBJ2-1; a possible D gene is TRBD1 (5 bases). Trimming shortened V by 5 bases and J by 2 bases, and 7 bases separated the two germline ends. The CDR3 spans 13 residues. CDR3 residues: CASSPDTYNEQFF. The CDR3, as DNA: TGTGCCAGCAGTCCGGACACCTACAATGAGCAGTTCTTC.

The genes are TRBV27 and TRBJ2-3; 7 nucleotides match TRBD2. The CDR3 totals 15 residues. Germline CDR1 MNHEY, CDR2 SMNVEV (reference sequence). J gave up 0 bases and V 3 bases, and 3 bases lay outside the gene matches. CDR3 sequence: CASSLGGLSTDTQYF. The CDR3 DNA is TGTGCCAGCAGTTTGGGGGGACTAAGCACAGATACGCAGTATTTT.

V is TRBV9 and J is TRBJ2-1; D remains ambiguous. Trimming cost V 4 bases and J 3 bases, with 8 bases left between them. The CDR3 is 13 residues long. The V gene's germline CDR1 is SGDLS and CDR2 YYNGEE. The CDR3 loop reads CASSSSYYNEQFF. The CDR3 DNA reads TGTGCCAGCAGCTCTTCCTACTACAATGAGCAGTTCTTC.

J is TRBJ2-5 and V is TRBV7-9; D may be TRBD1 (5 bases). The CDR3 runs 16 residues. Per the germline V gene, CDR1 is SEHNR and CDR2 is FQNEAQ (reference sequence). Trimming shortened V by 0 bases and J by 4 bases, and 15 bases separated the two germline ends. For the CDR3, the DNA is TGTGCCAGCAGCTTAGCACAAGGGGCAGGCGGAGAGACCCAGTACTTC. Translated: CASSLAQGAGGETQYF.

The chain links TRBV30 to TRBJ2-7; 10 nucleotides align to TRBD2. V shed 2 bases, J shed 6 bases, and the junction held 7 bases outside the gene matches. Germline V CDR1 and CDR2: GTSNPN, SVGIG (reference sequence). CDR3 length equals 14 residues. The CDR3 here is CAWSPSGSRGEQYF. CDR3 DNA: TGTGCCTGGAGTCCTAGCGGGAGCAGGGGCGAGCAGTACTTC.

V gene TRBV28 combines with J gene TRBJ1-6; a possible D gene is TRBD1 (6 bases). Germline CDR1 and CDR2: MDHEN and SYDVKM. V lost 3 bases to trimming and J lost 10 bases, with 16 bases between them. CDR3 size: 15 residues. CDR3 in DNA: TGTGCCAGCAGTTTGACAGGCCAAGGACGGTCACCCCTCCACTTT. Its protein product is CASSLTGQGRSPLHF.

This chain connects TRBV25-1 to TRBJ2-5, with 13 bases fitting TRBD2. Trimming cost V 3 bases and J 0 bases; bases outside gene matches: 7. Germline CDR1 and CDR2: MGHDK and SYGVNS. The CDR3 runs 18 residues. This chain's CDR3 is CASSDSGTSGTYQETQYF. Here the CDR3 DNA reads TGTGCCAGCAGTGATTCCGGGACTAGCGGGACGTACCAAGAGACCCAGTACTTC.